The source of this TCR beta chain is a study of T cell repertoires in cytomegalovirus infection. TCRdb redid the calling of the reads with MiXCR, one entry per CDR3 protein. Seen here are some 800,000 distinct CDR3 sequences, 25% to 30% observed once, and the top ten hold about an eighth. A few counts support this clonotype. Its antigen is not known. Germline values: CDR1 SEHNR, CDR2 FQNEAQ (reference sequence). J lost 4 bases, V lost 4 bases, and 5 bases had no gene match. The CDR3 has 14 residues. Overall study findings and caveats: CMV-specific HLA-C-restricted TCR beta clonotypes dominated the ex vivo response.

This clonotype was sampled from a human donor in good health (CMV status not recorded). Some clones in this sample may be carry-over from other donors' samples. The starting material was cultured CD8+ T cells from PBMCs, obtained from culture after CMV antigen stimulation. The chain combines TRBV7-9 with TRBJ1-2, with TRBD1 matching over 8 bases. Here the CDR3 reads CASSSPTGAYGYTF. The DNA for the CDR3 is TGTGCCAGCAGCTCCCCGACAGGGGCCTATGGCTACACCTTC.